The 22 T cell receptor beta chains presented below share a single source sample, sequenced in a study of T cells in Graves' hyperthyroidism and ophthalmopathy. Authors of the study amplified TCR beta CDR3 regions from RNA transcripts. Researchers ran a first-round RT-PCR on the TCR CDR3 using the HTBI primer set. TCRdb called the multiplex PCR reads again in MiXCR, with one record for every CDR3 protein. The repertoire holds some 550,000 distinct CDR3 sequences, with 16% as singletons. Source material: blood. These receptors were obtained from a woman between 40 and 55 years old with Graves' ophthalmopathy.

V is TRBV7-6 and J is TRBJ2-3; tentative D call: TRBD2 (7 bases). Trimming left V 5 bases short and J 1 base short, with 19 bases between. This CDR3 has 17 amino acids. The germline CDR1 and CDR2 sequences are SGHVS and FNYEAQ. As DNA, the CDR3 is TGTGCCAGCAGCCCAGCCCCTGGGGGGGGCCGCACAGATACGCAGTATTTT. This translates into CASSPAPGGGRTDTQYF. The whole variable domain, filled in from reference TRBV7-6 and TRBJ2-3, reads GAGVSQSPRYKVTKRGQDVALRCDPISGHVSLYWYRQALGQGPEFLTYFNYEAQQDKSGLPNDRFSAERPEGSISTLTIQRTEQRDSAMYRCASSPAPGGGRTDTQYFGPGTRLTVL.

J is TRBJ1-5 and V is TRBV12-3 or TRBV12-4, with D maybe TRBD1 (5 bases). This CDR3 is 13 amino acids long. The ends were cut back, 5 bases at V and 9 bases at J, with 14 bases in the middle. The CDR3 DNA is TGTGCCAGCAGTGGGACGCTCGGAGGGCCCCAGCATTTT. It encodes CASSGTLGGPQHF.

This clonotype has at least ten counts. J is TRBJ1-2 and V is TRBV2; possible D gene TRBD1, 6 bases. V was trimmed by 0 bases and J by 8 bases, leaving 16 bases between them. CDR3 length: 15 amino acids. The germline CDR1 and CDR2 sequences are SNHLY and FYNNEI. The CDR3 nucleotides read TGTGCCAGCAGTGAAGCGAAAAGCCCAGGGGAGGGCTACACCTTC. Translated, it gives CASSEAKSPGEGYTF.

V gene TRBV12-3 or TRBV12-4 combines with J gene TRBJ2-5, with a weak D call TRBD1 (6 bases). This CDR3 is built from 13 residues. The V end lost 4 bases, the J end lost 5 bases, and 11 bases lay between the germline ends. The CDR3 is CASSWGQVETQYF. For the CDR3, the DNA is TGTGCCAGCAGTTGGGGGCAGGTCGAGACCCAGTACTTC.

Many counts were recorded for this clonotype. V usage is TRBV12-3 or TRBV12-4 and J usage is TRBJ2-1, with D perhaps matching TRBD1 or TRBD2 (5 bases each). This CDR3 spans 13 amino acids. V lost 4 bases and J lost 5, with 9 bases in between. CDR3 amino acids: CASSSRDHNEQFF. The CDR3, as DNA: TGTGCCAGCAGTTCCAGGGACCACAATGAGCAGTTCTTC.

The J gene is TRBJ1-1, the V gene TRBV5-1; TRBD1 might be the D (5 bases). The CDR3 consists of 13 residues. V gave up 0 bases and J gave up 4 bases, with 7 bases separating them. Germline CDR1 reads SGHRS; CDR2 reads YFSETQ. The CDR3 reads CASSLDRPTEAFF. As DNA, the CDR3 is TGCGCCAGCAGCTTGGACAGGCCCACTGAAGCTTTCTTT. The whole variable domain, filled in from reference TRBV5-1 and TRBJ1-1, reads KAGVTQTPRYLIKTRGQQVTLSCSPISGHRSVSWYQQTPGQGLQFLFEYFSETQRNKGNFPGRFSGRQFSNSRSEMNVSTLELGDSALYLCASSLDRPTEAFFGQGTRLTVV.

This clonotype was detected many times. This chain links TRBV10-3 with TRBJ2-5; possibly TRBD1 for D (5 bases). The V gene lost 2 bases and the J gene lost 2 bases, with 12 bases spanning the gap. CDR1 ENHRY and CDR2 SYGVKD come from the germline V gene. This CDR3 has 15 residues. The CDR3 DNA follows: TGTGCCATCAGTGAGAGGGGCCCAGGTCAAGAGACCCAGTACTTC. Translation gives CAISERGPGQETQYF.

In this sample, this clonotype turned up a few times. The CDR3 nucleotides read TGTGCCACCAGTGGGGTTTATACAGGGGCCGGCGCGAACACCGGGGAGCTGTTTTTT. Amino acid sequence: CATSGVYTGAGANTGELFF. This chain joins TRBV24-1 and TRBJ2-2; 7 nucleotides match TRBD1. This CDR3 region has 19 residues. V lost 5 bases to trimming and J lost 0 bases; unmatched junction nucleotides: 14. Germline V gene data show CDR1 as KGHDR and CDR2 as SFDVKD.

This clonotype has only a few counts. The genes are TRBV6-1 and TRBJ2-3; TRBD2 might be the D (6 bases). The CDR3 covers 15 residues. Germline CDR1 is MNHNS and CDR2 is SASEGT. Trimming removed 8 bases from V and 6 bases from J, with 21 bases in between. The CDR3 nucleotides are TGTGCCAGCTCCCTCTTCGGGGGATCGGGGGATACGCAGTATTTT. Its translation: CASSLFGGSGDTQYF.

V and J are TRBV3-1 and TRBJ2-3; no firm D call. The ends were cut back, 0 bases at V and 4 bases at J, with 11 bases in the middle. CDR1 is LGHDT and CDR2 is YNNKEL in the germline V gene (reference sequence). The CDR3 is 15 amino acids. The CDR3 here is CASSQEQDRADTQYF. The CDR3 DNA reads TGTGCCAGCAGCCAAGAGCAGGATCGTGCAGATACGCAGTATTTT.

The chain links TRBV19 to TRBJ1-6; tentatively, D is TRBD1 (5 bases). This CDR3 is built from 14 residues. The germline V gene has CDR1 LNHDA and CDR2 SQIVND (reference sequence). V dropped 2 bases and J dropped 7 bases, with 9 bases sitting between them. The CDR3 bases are TGTGCCAGTAGTATAAGGGACCGAAATTCACCCCTCCACTTT. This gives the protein CASSIRDRNSPLHF.

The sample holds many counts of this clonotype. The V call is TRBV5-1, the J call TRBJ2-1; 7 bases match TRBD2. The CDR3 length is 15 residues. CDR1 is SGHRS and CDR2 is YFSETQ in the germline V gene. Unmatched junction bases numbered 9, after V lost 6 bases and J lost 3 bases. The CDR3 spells CASTSGGSNYNEQFF. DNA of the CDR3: TGCGCCAGCACGTCGGGCGGGAGTAACTACAATGAGCAGTTCTTC. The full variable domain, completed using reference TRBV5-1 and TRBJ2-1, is KAGVTQTPRYLIKTRGQQVTLSCSPISGHRSVSWYQQTPGQGLQFLFEYFSETQRNKGNFPGRFSGRQFSNSRSEMNVSTLELGDSALYLCASTSGGSNYNEQFFGPGTRLTVL.

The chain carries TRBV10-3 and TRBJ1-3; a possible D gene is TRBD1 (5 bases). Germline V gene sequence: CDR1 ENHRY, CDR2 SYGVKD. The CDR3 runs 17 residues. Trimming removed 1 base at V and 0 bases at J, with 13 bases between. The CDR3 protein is CAISEWGRTSSGNTIYF. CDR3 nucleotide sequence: TGTGCCATCAGTGAGTGGGGACGGACAAGCTCTGGAAACACCATATATTTT.

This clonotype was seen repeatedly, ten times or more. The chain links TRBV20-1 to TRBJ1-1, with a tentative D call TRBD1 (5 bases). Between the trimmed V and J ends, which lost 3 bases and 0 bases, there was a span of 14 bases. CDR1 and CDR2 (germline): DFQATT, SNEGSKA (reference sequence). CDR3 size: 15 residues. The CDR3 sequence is CSASVWGPMNTEAFF. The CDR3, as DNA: TGCAGTGCTAGCGTCTGGGGCCCAATGAACACTGAAGCTTTCTTT.

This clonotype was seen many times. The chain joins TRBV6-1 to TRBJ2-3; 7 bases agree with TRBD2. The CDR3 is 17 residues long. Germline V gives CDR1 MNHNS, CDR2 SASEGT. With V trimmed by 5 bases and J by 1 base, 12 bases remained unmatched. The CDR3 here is CASSRDFGGSGTDTQYF. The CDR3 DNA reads TGTGCCAGCAGTCGCGATTTCGGCGGGAGCGGCACAGATACGCAGTATTTT.

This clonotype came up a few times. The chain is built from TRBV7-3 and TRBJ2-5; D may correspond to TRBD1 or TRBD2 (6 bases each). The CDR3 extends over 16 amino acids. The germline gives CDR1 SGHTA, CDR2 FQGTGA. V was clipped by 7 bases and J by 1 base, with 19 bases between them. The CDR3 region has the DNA TGTGCCAGCACCCTGGGGGGCCTCACAGGCCAAGAGACCCAGTACTTC. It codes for CASTLGGLTGQETQYF.

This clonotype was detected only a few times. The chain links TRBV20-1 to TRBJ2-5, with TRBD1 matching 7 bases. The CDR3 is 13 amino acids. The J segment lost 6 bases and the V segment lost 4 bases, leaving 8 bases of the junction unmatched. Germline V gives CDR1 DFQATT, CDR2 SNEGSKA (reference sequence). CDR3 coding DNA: TGCAGTGCTAAATCAGGGACAGAGAAGACCCAGTACTTC. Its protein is CSAKSGTEKTQYF.

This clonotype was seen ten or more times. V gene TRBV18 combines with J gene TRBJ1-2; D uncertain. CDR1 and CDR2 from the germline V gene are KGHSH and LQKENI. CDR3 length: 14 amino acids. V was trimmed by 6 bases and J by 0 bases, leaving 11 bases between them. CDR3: CASSPGGTNYGYTF. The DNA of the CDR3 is TGTGCCAGCTCCCCCGGAGGGACTAACTATGGCTACACCTTC.

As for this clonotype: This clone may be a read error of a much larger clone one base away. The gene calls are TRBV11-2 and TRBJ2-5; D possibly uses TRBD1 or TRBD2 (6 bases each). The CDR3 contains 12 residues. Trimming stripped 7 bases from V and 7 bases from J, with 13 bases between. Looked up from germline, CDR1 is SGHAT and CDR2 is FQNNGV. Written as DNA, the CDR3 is TGTGCCAGCAATGGGGGGCGGGGGACCCAGTACTTC. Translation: CASNGGRGTQYF.

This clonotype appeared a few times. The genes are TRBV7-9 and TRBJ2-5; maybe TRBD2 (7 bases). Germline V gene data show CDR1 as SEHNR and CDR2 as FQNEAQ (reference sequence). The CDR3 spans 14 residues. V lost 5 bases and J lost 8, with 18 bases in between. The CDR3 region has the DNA TGTGCCAGCAGCGAAGGGGGGGGCGAAGCTACCCAGTACTTC. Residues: CASSEGGGEATQYF.

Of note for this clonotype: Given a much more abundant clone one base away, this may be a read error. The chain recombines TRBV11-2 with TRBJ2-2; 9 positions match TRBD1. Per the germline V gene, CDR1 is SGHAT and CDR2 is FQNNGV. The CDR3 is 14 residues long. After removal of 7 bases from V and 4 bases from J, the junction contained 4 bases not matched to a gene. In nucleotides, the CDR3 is TGTGCCAGCAACCGGGACAGGGCCACCGGGGAGCTGTTTTTT. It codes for CASNRDRATGELFF.

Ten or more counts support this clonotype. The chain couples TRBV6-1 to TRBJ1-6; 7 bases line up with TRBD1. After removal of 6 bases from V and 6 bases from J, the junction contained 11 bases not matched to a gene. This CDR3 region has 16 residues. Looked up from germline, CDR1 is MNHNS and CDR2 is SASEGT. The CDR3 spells CASSPFPGTVNSPLHF. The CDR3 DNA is TGTGCCAGCAGCCCGTTCCCCGGGACAGTTAATTCACCCCTCCACTTT.